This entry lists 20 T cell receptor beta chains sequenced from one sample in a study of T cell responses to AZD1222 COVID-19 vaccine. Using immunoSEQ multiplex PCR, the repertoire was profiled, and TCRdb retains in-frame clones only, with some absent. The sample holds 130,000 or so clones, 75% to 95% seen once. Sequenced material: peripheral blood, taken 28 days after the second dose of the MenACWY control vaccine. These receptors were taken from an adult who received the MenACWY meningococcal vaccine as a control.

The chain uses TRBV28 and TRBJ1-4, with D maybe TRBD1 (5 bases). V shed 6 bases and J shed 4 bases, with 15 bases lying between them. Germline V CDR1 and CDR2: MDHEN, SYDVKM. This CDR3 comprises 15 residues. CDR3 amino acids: CASRLAGPGNEKLFF. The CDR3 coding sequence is TGTGCCAGCAGATTAGCGGGGCCTGGTAATGAAAAACTGTTTTTT.

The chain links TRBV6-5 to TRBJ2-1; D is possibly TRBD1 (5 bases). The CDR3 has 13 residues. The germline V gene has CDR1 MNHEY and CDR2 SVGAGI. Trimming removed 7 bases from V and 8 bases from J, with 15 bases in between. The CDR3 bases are TGTGCCAGCACCCCCAGGTCCAGGGATGAGCAGTTCTTC. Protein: CASTPRSRDEQFF.

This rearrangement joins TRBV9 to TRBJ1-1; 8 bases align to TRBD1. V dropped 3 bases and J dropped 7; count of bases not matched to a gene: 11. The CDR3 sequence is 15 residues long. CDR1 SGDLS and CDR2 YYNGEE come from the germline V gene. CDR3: CASSARTGLLDEAFF. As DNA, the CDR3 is TGTGCCAGCAGCGCTCGGACAGGGCTTCTTGATGAAGCTTTCTTT.

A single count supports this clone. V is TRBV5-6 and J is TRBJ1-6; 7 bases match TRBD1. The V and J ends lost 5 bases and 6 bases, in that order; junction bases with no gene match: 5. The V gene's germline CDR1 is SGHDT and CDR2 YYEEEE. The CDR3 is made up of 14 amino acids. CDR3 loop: CASRQGPSNSPLHF. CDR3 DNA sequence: TGTGCCAGCAGACAGGGGCCGTCTAATTCACCCCTCCACTTT.

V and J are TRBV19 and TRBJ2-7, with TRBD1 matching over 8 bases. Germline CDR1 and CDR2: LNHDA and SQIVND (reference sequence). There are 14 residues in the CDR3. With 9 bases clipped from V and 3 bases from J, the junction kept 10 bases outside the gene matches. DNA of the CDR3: TGTGCCAGCCAAGACAGGGGAAGGGGCTACGAGCAGTACTTC. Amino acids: CASQDRGRGYEQYF.

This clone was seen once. DNA of the CDR3: TGTGCCAGCAGTCTCAAGGGGGCGGGAGCCTACGAGCAGTACTTC. This gives the protein CASSLKGAGAYEQYF. The chain combines TRBV3-1 (or the pseudogene TRBV3-2) with TRBJ2-7, with D tentatively TRBD1 or TRBD2 (7 bases each). The CDR3 runs to 15 residues. Trimming removed 6 bases from V and 2 bases from J, with 17 bases in between. Germline assignment: CDR1 LGHDT and CDR2 YNNKEL (reference sequence).

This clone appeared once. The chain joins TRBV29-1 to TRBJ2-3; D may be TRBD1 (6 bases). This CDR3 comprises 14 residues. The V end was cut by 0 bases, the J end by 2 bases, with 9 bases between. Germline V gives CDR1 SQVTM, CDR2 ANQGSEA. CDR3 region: CSVEDDRFTDTQYF. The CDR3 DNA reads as TGCAGCGTTGAAGATGACAGGTTCACAGATACGCAGTATTTT.

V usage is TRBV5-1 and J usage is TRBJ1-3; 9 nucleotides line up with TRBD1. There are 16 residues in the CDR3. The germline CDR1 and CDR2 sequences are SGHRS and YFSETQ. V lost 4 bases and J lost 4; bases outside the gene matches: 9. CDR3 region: CASSLQGQGTGNTIYF. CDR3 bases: TGCGCCAGCAGCCTCCAGGGACAGGGAACGGGAAACACCATATATTTT.

Here the CDR3 reads CATSGSDKTDTQYF. The CDR3 bases are TGTGCCACCAGTGGTTCGGACAAGACCGATACGCAGTATTTT. The V gene is TRBV24-1, the J gene TRBJ2-3; TRBD1 is a possible D gene (5 bases). V was cut by 5 bases and J by 6 bases, with 14 bases left in between. Germline assignment: CDR1 KGHDR and CDR2 SFDVKD. The CDR3 covers 14 residues.

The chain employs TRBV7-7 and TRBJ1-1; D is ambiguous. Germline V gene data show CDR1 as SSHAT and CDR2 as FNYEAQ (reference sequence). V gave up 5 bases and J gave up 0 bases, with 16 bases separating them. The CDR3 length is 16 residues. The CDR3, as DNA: TGTGCCAGCAGCCCACTGGTGGGGTCGTTGAACACTGAAGCTTTCTTT. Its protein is CASSPLVGSLNTEAFF.

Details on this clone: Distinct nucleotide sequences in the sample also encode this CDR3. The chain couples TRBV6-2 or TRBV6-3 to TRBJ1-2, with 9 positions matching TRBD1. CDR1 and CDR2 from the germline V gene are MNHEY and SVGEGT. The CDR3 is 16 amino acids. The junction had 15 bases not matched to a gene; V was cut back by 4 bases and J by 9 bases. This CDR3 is CASSSPSTRQGGRYTF. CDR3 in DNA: TGTGCCAGCAGTTCACCTTCTACAAGACAGGGGGGACGCTACACCTTC.

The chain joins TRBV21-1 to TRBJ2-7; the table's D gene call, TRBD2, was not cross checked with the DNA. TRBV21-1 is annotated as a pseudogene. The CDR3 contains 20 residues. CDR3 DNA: TGTGCCAGCAGCAAAGAGGAACCGGACAGCGGGGTGTCCCCCTCCAGTGGTCCGTACGTC. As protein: CASSKEEPDSGVSPSSGPYV.

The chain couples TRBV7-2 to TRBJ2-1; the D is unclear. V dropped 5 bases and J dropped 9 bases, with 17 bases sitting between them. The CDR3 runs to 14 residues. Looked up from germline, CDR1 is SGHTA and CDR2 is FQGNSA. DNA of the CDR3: TGTGCCAGCAGCCCAGGCCCGCCGCTGATTGAGCAGTTCTTC. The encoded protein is CASSPGPPLIEQFF.

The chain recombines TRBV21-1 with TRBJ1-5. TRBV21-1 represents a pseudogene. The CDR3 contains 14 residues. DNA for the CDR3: TGTGCCAGCAGAGGACCGTATAGCAATCAGCCCCAGCATTTT. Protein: CASRGPYSNQPQHF.

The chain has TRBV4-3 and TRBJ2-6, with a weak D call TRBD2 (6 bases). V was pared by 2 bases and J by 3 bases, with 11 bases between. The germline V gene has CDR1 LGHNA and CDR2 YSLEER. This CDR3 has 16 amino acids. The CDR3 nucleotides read TGCGCCAGCAGCCAAAACGGGGGTTATGGGGCCAACGTCCTGACTTTC. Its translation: CASSQNGGYGANVLTF.

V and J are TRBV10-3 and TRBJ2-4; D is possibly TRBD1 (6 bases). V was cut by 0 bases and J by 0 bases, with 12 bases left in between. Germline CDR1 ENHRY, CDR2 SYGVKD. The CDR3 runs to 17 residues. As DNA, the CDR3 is TGTGCCATCAGTGAGTCGGGACAATCCCTAGCCAAAAACATTCAGTACTTC. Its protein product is CAISESGQSLAKNIQYF.

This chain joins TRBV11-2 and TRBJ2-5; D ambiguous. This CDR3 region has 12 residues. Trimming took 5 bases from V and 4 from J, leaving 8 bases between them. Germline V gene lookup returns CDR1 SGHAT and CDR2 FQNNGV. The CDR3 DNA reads TGTGCCAGCAGCCGACCGGGAGAGACCCAGTACTTC. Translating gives CASSRPGETQYF.

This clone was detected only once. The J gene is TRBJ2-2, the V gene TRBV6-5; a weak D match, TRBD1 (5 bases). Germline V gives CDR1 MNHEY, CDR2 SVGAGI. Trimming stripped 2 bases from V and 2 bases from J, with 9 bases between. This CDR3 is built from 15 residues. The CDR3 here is CASSYLDSNTGELFF. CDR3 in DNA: TGTGCCAGCAGTTACCTCGACAGTAACACCGGGGAGCTGTTTTTT.

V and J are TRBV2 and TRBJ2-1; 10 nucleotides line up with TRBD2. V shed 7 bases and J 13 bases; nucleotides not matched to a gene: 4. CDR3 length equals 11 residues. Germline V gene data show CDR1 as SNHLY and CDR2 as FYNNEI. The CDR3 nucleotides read TGTGCCAGCACTAGCGGGAGTATACAGTTCTTC. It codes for CASTSGSIQFF. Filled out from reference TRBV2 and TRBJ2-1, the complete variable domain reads EPEVTQTPSHQVTQMGQEVILRCVPISNHLYFYWYRQILGQKVEFLVSFYNNEISEKSEIFDDQFSVERPDGSNFTLKIRSTKLEDSAMYFCASTSGSIQFFGPGTRLTVL.

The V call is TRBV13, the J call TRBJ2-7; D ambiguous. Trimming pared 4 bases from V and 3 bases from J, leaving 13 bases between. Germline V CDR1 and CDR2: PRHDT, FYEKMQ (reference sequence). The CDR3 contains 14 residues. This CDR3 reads CASSWPAQSYEQYF. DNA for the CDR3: TGTGCCAGCAGCTGGCCAGCGCAGAGCTACGAGCAGTACTTC.